The source of this TCR beta chain is a study of cytomegalovirus exposure and HLA in healthy donors. This clone was found once. V gave up 2 bases and J gave up 6 bases; unmatched junction bases: 10. The CDR3 is 16 residues long. Germline CDR1 and CDR2: LNHNV and YYDKDF (reference sequence). Amplification used 60 Vbeta primers and 13 Jbeta primers. Measured with immunoSEQ multiplex PCR; TCRdb has only the in-frame clones, and not every one. The data show approximately 150,000 clones, 72% seen once. The source material was PBMCs. The source of this sequence is a man aged 40-50 years in good health and CMV-seronegative. This rearrangement joins TRBV15 to TRBJ2-7; TRBD2 aligns across 10 bases. CDR3 bases: TGTGCCACCAGCAGAAATATAGCGGGAGGCCCACTCGAGCAGTACTTC. Residues: CATSRNIAGGPLEQYF.